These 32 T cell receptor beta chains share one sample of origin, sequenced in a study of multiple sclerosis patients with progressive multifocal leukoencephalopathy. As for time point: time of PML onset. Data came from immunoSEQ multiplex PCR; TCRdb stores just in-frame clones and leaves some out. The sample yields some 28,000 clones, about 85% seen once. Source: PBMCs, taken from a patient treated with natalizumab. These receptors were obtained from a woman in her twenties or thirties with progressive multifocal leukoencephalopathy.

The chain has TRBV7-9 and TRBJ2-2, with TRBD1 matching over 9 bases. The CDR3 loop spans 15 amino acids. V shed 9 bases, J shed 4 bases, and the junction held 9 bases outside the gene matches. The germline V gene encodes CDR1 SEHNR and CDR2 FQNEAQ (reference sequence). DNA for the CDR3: TGTGCCAGTGAATACAGGGGGCGGCGCACCGGGGAGCTGTTTTTT. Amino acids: CASEYRGRRTGELFF.

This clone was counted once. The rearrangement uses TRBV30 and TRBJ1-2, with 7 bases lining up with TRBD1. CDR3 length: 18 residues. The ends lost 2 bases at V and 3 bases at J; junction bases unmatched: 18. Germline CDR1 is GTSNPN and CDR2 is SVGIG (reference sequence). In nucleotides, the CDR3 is TGTGCCTGGAGTATCATCCGACAGGGACGGTTTCGGGACTATGGCTACACCTTC. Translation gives CAWSIIRQGRFRDYGYTF. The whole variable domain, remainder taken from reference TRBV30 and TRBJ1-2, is SQTIHQWPATLVQPVGSPLSLECTVEGTSNPNLYWYRQAAGRGLQLLFYSVGIGQISSEVPQNLSASRPQDRQFILSSKKLLLSDSGFYLCAWSIIRQGRFRDYGYTFGSGTRLTVV.

The CDR3 region is CASSLPTRGDRAYNEQFF. CDR3 in DNA: TGTGCCAGCAGCTTACCGACGCGGGGGGACAGGGCCTACAATGAGCAGTTCTTC. The rearrangement uses TRBV11-1 and TRBJ2-1; TRBD1 is a possible D gene (9 bases). Trimming removed 2 bases at V and 2 bases at J, with 19 bases between. Germline assignment: CDR1 SGHAT and CDR2 FQDESV (reference sequence). This CDR3 spans 18 amino acids.

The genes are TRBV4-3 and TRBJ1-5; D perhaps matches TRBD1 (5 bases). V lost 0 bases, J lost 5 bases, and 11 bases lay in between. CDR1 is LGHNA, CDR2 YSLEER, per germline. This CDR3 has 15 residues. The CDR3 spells CASSQDGQGHQPQHF. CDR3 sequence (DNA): TGCGCCAGCAGCCAAGATGGTCAGGGCCATCAGCCCCAGCATTTT.

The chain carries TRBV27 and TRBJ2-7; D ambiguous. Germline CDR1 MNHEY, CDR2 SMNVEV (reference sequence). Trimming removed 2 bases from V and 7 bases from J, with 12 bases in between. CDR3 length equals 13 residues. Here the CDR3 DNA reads TGTGCCAGCAGTTTAGGGTGGTTGGGGGAGCAGTACTTC. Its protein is CASSLGWLGEQYF.

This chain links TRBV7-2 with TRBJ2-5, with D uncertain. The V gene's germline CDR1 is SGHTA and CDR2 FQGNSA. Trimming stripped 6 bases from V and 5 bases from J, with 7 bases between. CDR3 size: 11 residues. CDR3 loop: CASRIGETQYF. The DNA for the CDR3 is TGTGCCAGCAGAATAGGGGAGACCCAGTACTTC.

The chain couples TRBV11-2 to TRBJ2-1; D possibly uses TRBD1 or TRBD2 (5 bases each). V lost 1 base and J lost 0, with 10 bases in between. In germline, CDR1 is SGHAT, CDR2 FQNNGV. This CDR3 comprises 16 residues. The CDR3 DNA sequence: TGTGCCAGCAGCTTAGTTGGGACGACCTCCTACAATGAGCAGTTCTTC. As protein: CASSLVGTTSYNEQFF.

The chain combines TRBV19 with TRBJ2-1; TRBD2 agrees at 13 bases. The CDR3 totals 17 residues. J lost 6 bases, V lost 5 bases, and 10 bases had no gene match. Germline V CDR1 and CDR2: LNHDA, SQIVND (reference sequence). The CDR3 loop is CASSAWTSGRTGNEQFF. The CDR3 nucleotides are TGTGCCAGTAGTGCCTGGACTAGCGGGAGAACGGGCAATGAGCAGTTCTTC. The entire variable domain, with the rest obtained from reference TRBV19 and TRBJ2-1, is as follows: DGGITQSPKYLFRKEGQNVTLSCEQNLNHDAMYWYRQDPGQGLRLIYYSQIVNDFQKGDIAEGYSVSREKKESFPLTVTSAQKNPTAFYLCASSAWTSGRTGNEQFFGPGTRLTVL.

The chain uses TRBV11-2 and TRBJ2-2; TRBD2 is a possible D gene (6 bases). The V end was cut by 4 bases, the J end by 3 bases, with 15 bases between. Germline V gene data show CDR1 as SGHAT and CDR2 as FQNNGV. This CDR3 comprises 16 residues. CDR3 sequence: CASSSPASVHTGELFF. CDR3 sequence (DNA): TGTGCCAGCAGCTCTCCGGCTAGCGTGCACACCGGGGAGCTGTTTTTT. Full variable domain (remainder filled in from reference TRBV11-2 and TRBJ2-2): EAGVAQSPRYKIIEKRQSVAFWCNPISGHATLYWYQQILGQGPKLLIQFQNNGVVDDSQLPKDRFSAERLKGVDSTLKIQPAKLEDSAVYLCASSSPASVHTGELFFGEGSRLTVL.

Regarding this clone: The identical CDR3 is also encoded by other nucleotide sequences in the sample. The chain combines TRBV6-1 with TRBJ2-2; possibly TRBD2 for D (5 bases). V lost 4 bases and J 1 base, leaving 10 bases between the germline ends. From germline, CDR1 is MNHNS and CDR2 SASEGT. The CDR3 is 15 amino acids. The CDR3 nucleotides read TGTGCCAGCAGTGGGGTCGCGGGGAACACCGGGGAGCTGTTTTTT. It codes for CASSGVAGNTGELFF.

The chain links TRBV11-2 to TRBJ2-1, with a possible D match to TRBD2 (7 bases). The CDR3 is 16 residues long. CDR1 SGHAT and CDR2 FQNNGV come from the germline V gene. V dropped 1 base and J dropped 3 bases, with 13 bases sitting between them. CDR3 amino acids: CASSLGAGAVYNEQFF. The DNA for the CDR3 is TGTGCCAGCAGCTTAGGGGCGGGGGCGGTCTACAATGAGCAGTTCTTC.

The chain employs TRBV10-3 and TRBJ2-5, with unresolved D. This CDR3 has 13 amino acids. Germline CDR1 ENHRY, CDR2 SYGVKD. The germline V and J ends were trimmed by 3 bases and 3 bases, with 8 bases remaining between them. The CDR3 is CAISDQQKETQYF. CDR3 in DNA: TGTGCCATCAGTGACCAACAGAAAGAGACCCAGTACTTC.

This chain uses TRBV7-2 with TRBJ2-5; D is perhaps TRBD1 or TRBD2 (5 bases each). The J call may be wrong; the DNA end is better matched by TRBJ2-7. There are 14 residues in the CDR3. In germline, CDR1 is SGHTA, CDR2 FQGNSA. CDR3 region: CASSPGPPPYEQYF. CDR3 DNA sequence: TGTGCCAGCAGCCCGGGACCGCCACCCTACGAGCAGTACTTC.

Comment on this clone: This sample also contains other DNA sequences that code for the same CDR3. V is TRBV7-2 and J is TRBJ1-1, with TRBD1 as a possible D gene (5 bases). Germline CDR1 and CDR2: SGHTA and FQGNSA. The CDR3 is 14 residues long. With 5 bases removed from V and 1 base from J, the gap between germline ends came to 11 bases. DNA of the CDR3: TGTGCCAGCAGCCCGGGGACCGCGAACACTGAAGCTTTCTTT. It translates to CASSPGTANTEAFF.

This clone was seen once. The CDR3 loop reads CASSDLDREAFF. Here the CDR3 DNA reads TGTGCCAGCAGCGATTTGGACAGGGAAGCTTTCTTT. This chain joins TRBV5-4 and TRBJ1-1, with TRBD1 identical over 7 bases. The V gene end was trimmed by 4 bases and the J gene end by 8 bases; junction bases not matched to a gene: 5. Germline CDR1 is SGHNT and CDR2 is YYREEE (reference sequence). The CDR3 has 12 residues.

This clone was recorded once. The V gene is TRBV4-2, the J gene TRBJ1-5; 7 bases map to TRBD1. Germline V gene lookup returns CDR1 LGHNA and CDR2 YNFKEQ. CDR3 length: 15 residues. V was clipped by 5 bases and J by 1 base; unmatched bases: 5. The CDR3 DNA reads TGTGCCAGCAGCTACTGGGACAGAAGCAATCAGCCCCAGCATTTT. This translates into CASSYWDRSNQPQHF.

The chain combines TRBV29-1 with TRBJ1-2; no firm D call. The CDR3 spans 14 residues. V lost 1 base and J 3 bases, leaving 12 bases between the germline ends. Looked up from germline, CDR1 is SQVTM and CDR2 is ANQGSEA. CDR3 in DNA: TGCAGCGTTGAAGGGGCCCTTAAGGACTATGGCTACACCTTC. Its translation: CSVEGALKDYGYTF.

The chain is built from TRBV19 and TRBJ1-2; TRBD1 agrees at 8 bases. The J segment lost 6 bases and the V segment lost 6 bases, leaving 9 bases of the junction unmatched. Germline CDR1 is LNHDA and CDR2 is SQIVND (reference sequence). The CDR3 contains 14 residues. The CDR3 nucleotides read TGTGCCAGTAGCGAGAGACAGGGGCTAAATGGCTACACCTTC. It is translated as CASSERQGLNGYTF.

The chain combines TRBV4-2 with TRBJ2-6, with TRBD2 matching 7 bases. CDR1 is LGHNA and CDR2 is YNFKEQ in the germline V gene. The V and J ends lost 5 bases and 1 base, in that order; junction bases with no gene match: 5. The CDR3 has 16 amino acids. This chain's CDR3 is CASSSRAGSGANVLTF. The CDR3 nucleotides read TGTGCCAGCAGCTCCCGAGCGGGGTCTGGGGCCAACGTCCTGACTTTC.

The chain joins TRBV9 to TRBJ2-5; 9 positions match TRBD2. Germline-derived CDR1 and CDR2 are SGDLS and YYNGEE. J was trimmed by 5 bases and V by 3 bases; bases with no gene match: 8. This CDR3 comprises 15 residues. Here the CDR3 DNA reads TGTGCCAGCAGCGGCGGGACTAGCTCTCGGGAGACCCAGTACTTC. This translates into CASSGGTSSRETQYF.

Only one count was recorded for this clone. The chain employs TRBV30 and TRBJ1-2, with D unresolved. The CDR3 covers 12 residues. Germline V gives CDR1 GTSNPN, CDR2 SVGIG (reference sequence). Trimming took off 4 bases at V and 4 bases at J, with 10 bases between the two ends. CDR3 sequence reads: CAWTRPLYGYTF. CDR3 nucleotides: TGTGCCTGGACCCGACCACTCTATGGCTACACCTTC.

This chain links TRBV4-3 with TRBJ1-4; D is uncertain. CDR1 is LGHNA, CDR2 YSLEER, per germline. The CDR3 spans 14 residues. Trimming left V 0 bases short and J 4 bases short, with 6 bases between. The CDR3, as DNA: TGCGCCAGCAGCCAAGAGAGATATAATGAAAAACTGTTTTTT. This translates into CASSQERYNEKLFF.

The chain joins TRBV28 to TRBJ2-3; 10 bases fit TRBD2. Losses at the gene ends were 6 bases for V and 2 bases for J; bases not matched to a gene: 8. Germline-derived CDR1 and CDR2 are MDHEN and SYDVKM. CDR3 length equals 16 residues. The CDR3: CASSPGLAYNTDTQYF. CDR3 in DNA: TGTGCCAGCAGCCCGGGACTAGCGTACAACACAGATACGCAGTATTTT.

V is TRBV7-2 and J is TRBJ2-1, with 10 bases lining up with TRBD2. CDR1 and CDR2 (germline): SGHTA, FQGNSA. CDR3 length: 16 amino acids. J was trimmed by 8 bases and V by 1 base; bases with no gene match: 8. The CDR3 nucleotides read TGTGCCAGCAGCTTAGGGGGGTCTAGCGGGAGCTATGAGCAGTTCTTC. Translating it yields CASSLGGSSGSYEQFF.

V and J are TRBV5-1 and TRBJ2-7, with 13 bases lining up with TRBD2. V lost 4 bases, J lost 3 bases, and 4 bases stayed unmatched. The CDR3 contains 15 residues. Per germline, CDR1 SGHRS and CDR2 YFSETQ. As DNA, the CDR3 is TGCGCCAGCAGCCCGGGACTAGCGGGATTCTACGAGCAGTACTTC. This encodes CASSPGLAGFYEQYF.

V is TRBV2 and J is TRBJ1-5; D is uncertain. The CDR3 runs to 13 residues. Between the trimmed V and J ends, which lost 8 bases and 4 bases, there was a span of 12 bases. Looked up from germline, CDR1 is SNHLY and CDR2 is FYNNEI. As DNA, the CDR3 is TGTGCCAGCCACGCCTCGACTAATCAGCCCCAGCATTTT. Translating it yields CASHASTNQPQHF.

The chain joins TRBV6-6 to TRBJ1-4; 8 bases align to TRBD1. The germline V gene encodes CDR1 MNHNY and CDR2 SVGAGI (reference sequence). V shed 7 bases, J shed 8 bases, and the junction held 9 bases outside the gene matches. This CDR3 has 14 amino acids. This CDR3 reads CASIETGGREKLFF. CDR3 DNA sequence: TGTGCCAGCATCGAAACAGGGGGGAGGGAAAAACTGTTTTTT.

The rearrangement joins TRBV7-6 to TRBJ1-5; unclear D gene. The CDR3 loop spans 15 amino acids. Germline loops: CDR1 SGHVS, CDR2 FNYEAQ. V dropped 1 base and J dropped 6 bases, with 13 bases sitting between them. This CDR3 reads CASSLGAQSGQPQHF. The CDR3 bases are TGTGCCAGCAGCTTAGGGGCTCAGAGTGGTCAGCCCCAGCATTTT. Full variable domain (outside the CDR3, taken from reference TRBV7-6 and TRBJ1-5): GAGVSQSPRYKVTKRGQDVALRCDPISGHVSLYWYRQALGQGPEFLTYFNYEAQQDKSGLPNDRFSAERPEGSISTLTIQRTEQRDSAMYRCASSLGAQSGQPQHFGDGTRLSIL.

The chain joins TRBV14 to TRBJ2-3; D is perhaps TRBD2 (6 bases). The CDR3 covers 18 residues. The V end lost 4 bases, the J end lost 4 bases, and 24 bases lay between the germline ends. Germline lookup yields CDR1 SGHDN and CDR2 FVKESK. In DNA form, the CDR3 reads TGTGCCAGCAGCCGCCTCCGGGGCTACTCCGGGGGAGCAGATACGCAGTATTTT. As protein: CASSRLRGYSGGADTQYF.

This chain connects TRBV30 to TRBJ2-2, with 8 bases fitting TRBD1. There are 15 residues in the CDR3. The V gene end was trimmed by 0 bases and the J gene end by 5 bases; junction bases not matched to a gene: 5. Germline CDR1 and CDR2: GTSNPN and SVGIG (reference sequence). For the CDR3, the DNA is TGTGCCTGGAGTGTAGTGGACAGGGTAACCGGGGAGCTGTTTTTT. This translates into CAWSVVDRVTGELFF.

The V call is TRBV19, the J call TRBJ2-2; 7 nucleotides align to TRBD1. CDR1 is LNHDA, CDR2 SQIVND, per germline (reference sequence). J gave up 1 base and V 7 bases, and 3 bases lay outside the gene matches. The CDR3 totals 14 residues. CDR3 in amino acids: CASTRTGNTGELFF. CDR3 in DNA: TGTGCCAGTACTAGGACAGGGAACACCGGGGAGCTGTTTTTT.

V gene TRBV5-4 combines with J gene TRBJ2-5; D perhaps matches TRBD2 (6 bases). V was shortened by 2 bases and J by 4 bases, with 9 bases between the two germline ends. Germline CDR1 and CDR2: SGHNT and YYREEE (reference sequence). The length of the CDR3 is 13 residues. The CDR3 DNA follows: TGTGCCAGCAGCTTATCCGGGAGAGAGACCCAGTACTTC. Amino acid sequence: CASSLSGRETQYF. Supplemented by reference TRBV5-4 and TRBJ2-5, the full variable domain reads ETGVTQSPTHLIKTRGQQVTLRCSSQSGHNTVSWYQQALGQGPQFIFQYYREEENGRGNFPPRFSGLQFPNYSSELNVNALELDDSALYLCASSLSGRETQYFGPGTRLLVL.